Below, one T cell receptor (beta chain) is given with its context. Relative to the germline gene, one junction end is altered; a read error may explain this. The data were taken from a study of cytomegalovirus exposure and HLA in healthy donors. Study overall: In terms of ancestry, the Caucasian-associated cluster contained about 80% of the 350 to 450 genotyped donors.

In the PCR, 60 Vbeta and 13 Jbeta primers were used. The repertoire was sequenced with immunoSEQ multiplex PCR; TCRdb's copy has only in-frame clones and lacks some. The sample lists 150,000 to 200,000 clones; roughly 85% were seen once. This CDR3 is built from 14 residues. Germline V lookup: CDR1 MNHNS, CDR2 SASEGT. The material sequenced was PBMCs. This chain connects TRBV6-1 to TRBJ2-7, with 9 bases that match TRBD2. The origin of this receptor is a middle-aged man in good health and CMV-seronegative. CDR3 DNA sequence: TGTGCCAGCAGAGCTAGCGGGGACGACTACGGGCAGTACTTC. This gives the protein CASRASGDDYGQYF.